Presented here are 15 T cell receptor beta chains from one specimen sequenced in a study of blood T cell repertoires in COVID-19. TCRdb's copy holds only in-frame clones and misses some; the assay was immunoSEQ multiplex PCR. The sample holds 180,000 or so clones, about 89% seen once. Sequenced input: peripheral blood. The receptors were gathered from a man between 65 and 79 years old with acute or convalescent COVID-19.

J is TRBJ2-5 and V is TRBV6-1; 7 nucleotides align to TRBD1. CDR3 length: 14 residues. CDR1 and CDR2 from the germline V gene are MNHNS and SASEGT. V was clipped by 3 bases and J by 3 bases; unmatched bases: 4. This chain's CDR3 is CASSEGQSKETQYF. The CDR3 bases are TGTGCCAGCAGTGAGGGACAGAGCAAAGAGACCCAGTACTTC.

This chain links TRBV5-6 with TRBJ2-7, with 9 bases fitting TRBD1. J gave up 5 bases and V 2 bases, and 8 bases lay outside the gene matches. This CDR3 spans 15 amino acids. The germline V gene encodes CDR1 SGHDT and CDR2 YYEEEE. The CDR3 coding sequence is TGTGCCAGCAGCTTCGGTGACAGGGGGACCCACGAGCAGTACTTC. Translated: CASSFGDRGTHEQYF.

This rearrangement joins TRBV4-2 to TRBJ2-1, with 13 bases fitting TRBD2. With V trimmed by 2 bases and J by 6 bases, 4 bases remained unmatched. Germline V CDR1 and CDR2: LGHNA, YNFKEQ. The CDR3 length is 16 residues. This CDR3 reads CASSQTSGGATNEQFF. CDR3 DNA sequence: TGTGCCAGCAGCCAAACTAGCGGGGGGGCCACCAATGAGCAGTTCTTC.

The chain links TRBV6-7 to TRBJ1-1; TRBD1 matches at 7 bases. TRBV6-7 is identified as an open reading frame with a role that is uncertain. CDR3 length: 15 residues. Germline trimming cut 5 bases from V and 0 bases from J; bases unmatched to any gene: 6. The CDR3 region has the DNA TGTGCCAGCAGTCCTCCACAGGGGATGAACACTGAAGCTTTCTTT. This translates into CASSPPQGMNTEAFF.

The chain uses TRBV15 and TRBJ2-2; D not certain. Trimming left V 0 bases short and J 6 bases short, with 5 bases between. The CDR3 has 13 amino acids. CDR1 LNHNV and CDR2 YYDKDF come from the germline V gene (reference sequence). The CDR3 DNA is TGTGCCACCAGCAGAGACCCTTCCGGGGAGCTGTTTTTT. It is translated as CATSRDPSGELFF. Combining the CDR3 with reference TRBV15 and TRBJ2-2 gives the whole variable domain DAMVIQNPRYQVTQFGKPVTLSCSQTLNHNVMYWYQQKSSQAPKLLFHYYDKDFNNEADTPDNFQSRRPNTSFCFLDIRSPGLGDTAMYLCATSRDPSGELFFGEGSRLTVL.

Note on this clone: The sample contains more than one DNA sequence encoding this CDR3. CDR3 region: CASSPDRVGYTF. Written as DNA, the CDR3 is TGCGCCAGCAGCCCAGACAGGGTGGGCTACACCTTC. The rearrangement uses TRBV5-1 and TRBJ1-2, with TRBD1 matching 7 bases. The length of the CDR3 is 12 residues. Germline lookup yields CDR1 SGHRS and CDR2 YFSETQ. The V segment lost 4 bases and the J segment 8 bases; nucleotides outside the gene matches: 5.

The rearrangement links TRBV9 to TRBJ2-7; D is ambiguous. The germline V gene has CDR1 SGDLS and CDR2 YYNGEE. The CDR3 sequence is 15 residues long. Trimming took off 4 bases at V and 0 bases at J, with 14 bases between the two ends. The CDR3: CASSPIPTYSYEQYF. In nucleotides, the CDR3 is TGTGCCAGCAGCCCCATACCGACTTACTCCTACGAGCAGTACTTC. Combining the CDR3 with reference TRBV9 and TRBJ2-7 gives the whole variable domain DSGVTQTPKHLITATGQRVTLRCSPRSGDLSVYWYQQSLDQGLQFLIQYYNGEERAKGNILERFSAQQFPDLHSELNLSSLELGDSALYFCASSPIPTYSYEQYFGPGTRLTVT.

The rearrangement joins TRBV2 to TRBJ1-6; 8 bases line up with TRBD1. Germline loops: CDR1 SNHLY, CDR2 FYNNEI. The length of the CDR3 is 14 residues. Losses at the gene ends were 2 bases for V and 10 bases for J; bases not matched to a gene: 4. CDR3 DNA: TGTGCCAGCAGTGAAAGGACAGGGAACTCACCCCTCCACTTT. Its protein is CASSERTGNSPLHF.

The CDR3 DNA reads TGTGCCAGCAGCCGCCAGGGGCGGGAGCAGTACTTC. Translated: CASSRQGREQYF. The rearrangement uses TRBV14 and TRBJ2-7, with D possibly matching TRBD1 (6 bases). The ends were cut back, 4 bases at V and 7 bases at J, with 11 bases in the middle. Per germline, CDR1 SGHDN and CDR2 FVKESK. The CDR3 consists of 12 residues.

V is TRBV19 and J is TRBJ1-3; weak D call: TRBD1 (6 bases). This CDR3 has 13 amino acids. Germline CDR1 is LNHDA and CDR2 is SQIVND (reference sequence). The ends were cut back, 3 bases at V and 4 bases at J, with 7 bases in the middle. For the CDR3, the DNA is TGTGCCAGTAGTATCGGACAGGGAAACACCATATATTTT. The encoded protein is CASSIGQGNTIYF.

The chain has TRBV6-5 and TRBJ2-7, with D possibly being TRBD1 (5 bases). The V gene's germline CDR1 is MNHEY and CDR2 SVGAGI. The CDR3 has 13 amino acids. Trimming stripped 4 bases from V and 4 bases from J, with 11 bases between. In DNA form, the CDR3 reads TGTGCCAGCAGTTTCAACAGGTTATACGAGCAGTACTTC. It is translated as CASSFNRLYEQYF.

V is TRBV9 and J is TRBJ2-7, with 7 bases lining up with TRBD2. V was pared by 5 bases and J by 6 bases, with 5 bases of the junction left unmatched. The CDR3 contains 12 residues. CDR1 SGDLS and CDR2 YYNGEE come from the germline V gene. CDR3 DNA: TGTGCCAGCAGTGCGGGAGAATCCGAGCAGTACTTC. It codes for CASSAGESEQYF.

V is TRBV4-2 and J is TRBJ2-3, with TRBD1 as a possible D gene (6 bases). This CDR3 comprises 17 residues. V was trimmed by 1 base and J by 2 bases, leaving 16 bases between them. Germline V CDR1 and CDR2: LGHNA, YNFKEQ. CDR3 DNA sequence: TGTGCCAGCAGCCAAGCCCCTTCAGGGGCCGTCACAGATACGCAGTATTTT. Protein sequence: CASSQAPSGAVTDTQYF.

The CDR3 nucleotides read TGTGCCAGCAGCCCCCTAGCGGGCTCCTACAATGAGCAGTTCTTC. It is translated as CASSPLAGSYNEQFF. The rearrangement joins TRBV5-4 to TRBJ2-1; 8 bases match TRBD2. V lost 4 bases and J lost 0; bases outside the gene matches: 3. CDR1 is SGHNT and CDR2 is YYREEE in the germline V gene (reference sequence). This CDR3 region has 15 residues.

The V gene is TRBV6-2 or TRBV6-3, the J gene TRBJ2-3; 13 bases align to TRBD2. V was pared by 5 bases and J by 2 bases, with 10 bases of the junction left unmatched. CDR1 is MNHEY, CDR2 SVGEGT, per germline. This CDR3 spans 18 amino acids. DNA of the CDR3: TGTGCCAGCAGTCCCGGGACTAGCGGGGTGCTGTACACAGATACGCAGTATTTT. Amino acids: CASSPGTSGVLYTDTQYF.